Listed below are T cell receptor beta chains from one sample, sequenced in a study of human T cells and chemical hapten exposure. From the RACE reads, TCRdb called clonotypes with MiXCR, one entry per CDR3 protein. The sample includes about 130,000 distinct CDR3 sequences, around 8.2% of them seen just once. The sample comprised whole blood. These receptors all come from a male donor in good health. Some clones in this sample may be carry-over from other donors' samples. The conserved cysteine and the conserved F or W are not part of the CDR3 here.

j_call,v_call,cdr3_aa
TRBJ2-7,TRBV19,ASSDTGKGVSSYEQY
TRBJ2-7,TRBV11-2,ASSLSGIYEQY
TRBJ2-7,TRBV7-9,ASSAKPGPYEQY
TRBJ2-3,TRBV6-2/TRBV6-3,ASSFGLASDTQY
TRBJ2-1,TRBV7-2,ASSLLAAEGNEQF
TRBJ2-7,TRBV29-1,SVEGNFQGTSGEQY
TRBJ2-7,TRBV5-1,ASSPRTGPSGEQY
TRBJ1-2,TRBV20-1,SALPQALNYGYT
TRBJ2-1,TRBV11-2,ASTGWGTGGTYNEQF
TRBJ1-3,TRBV12-3/TRBV12-4,ASSPGGRSGNTIY
TRBJ2-7,TRBV5-1,ASSWDRLGAYEQY